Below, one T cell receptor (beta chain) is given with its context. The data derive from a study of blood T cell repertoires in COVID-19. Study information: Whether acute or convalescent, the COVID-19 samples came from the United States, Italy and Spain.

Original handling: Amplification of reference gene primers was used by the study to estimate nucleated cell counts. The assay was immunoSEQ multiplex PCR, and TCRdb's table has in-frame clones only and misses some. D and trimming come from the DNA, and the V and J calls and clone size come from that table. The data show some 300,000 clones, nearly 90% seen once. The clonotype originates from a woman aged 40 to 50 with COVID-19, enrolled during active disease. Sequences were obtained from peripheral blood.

CDR3 residues: CASSIIQGIPTYEQYF. The CDR3 DNA follows: TGTGCCAGTAGTATAATTCAGGGCATCCCAACCTACGAGCAGTACTTC. This chain joins TRBV19 and TRBJ2-7; weak D call: TRBD1 (5 bases). CDR3 length: 16 amino acids. Germline values: CDR1 LNHDA, CDR2 SQIVND (reference sequence). V lost 2 bases to trimming and J lost 2 bases, with 16 bases between them.